This T cell receptor beta chain was retrieved from a study of blood T cell repertoires in COVID-19 (dated by TCRdb to 2020 to 2022). For the study in its entirety: Samples covering the acute and convalescent phases of COVID-19 were provided by collaborators in the United States, Italy and Spain. The prospective study material was composed of cDNA or gDNA derived from T cells, B-cell-depleted T cells, or PBMCs. The dataset comprised deeply sampled blood TCRbeta repertoires from subjects exposed to, actively infected with, or recovered from COVID-19. A freely available public database, intended as a resource for researchers studying the immune response to SARS-CoV-2, is where the repertoires were released. Samples were obtained from the ongoing ImmuneRACE study (first 160 participants) and from about 1,300 subjects provided by 6 global collaborators. A de-identified subject ID, COVID-19 status, age in years and sex were almost always included in the sample metadata. Where available, HLA class I and class II types were taken from metadata supplied by the sample provider and were not determined by assay-based typing.

Participants in the prospective study were aged about 18 to 89 years, lived in under 30 United States geographic areas, and enrolled through a virtual design. In the prospective study, participants were assigned to cohorts based on the clinical history participants reported in a screening survey and a study questionnaire. In the prospective study, mobile phlebotomists collected whole blood, serum and a nasopharyngeal or oropharyngeal swab from each participant. Over a roughly 2-month period, participants in the prospective study had the option of providing additional blood draws and questionnaires. Before DNA extraction, blood samples from the prospective study were shipped at room temperature or frozen. Worth noting for this clone: Its antigen has not been determined. No qualities accompany the bases; no much larger clone lies one base away.

V and J lose 9 bases and 3 bases, and a span of 12 bases separates them. The germline V gene provides CDR1 MNHEY and CDR2 SVGAGI. Taken from cysteine to phenylalanine, the CDR3 has 13 residues. The read is trimmed to its CDR3 DNA, 39 bases read in frame from base 1. TCRbeta CDR3 regions were amplified from genomic DNA by means of the immunoSEQ Assay, a bias-controlled multiplex PCR. The authors' analysis ran thus. The number of nucleated cells in each sample was estimated by amplification of reference gene primers within the assay. Sequence reads were collapsed and filtered to measure the absolute abundance of every unique TCRbeta CDR3 rearrangement. Productive Simpson clonality was computed per sample as the square root of Simpson's diversity index over productive rearrangements. TCRdb's version of the immuneACCESS table is confined to in-frame rearrangements and falls short of the full clone set. An unresolved V gene accounts for under half of the shortfall where checked; the remainder is of unknown origin. The V and J calls and the clone size are those of that table, but D and trimming were determined from the DNA. Here the sample has fewer than 500,000 clones; 88% occur a single time. The biggest ten clones account for 0.9% to 1% of the sample.

Study-wide findings and limitations: How much clinical and demographic metadata was included differed by source and by participant, and the metadata was provided uncurated.

The sequence was obtained from a woman in her twenties or thirties with acute COVID-19. The V gene is TRBV6-5 and the J gene is TRBJ1-5; the D gene is not confidently resolved. The material sequenced was PBMCs or T cells enriched from blood (not recorded which). Read as DNA, the sequence is TGTGCCAGTTCCAGCACAGTCAATCAGCCCCAGCATTTT. Its translation reads: CASSSTVNQPQHF.